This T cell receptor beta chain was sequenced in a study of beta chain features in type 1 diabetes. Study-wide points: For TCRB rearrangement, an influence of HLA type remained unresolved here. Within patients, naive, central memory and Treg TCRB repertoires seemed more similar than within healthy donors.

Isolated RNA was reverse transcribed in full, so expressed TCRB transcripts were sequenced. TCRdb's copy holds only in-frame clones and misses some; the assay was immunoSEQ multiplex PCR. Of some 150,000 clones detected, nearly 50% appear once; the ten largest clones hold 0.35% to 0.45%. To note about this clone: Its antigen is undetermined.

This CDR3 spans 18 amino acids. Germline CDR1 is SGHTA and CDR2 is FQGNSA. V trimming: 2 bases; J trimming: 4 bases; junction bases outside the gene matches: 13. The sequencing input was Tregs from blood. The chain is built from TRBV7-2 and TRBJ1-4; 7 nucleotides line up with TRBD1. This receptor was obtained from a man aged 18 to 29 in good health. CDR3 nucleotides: TGTGCCAGCAGCTTAAGAGTGATCGGGGCAGGGGGTAATGAAAAACTGTTTTTT. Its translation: CASSLRVIGAGGNEKLFF.